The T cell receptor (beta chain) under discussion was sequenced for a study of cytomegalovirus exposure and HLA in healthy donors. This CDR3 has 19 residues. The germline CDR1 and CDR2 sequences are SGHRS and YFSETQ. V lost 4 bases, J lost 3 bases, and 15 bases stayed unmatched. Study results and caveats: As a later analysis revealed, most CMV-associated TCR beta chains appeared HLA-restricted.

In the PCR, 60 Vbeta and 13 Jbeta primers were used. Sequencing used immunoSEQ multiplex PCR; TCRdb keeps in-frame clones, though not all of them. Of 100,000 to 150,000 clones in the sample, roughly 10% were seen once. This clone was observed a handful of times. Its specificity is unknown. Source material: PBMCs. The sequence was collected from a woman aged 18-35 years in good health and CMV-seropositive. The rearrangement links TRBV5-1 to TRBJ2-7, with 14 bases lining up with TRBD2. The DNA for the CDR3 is TGCGCCAGCAGCACGGAAGGGACTAGCGGGAGCACGAAAAACTACGAGCAGTACTTC. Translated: CASSTEGTSGSTKNYEQYF.